This T cell receptor beta chain comes out of a study of blood T cells in healthy people across ages. Across the study: Template switching recovered approximately one barcoded beta molecule for every two T cells. Overall study findings and caveats: Getting older went along with TCR beta diversity per million T cells dropping roughly linearly.

Per germline, CDR1 SGHTA and CDR2 FQGNSA. CDR3 length: 15 amino acids. The germline V and J ends were trimmed by 2 bases and 3 bases, with 14 bases remaining between them. A second PCR, run for about 7 to 11 cycles, used a sample-barcoded 5' primer plus a J-beta primer mix. One entry per CDR3 protein results from TCRdb running MiXCR on the 5' RACE reads. The sample has roughly 1,700,000 distinct CDR3 sequences, approximately 30% seen once. This clonotype was found a few times. Antigen specificity is unknown. The chain combines TRBV7-2 with TRBJ2-7, with D perhaps matching TRBD2 (5 bases). The receptor was isolated from a woman younger than 45 in good health. The sequencing sample was made of blood. Here the CDR3 reads CASSLTDSAHYEQYF. The CDR3 nucleotides read TGTGCCAGCAGCTTAACTGATAGCGCTCACTACGAGCAGTACTTC. Filled out from reference TRBV7-2 and TRBJ2-7, the complete variable domain reads GAGVSQSPSNKVTEKGKDVELRCDPISGHTALYWYRQSLGQGLEFLIYFQGNSAPDKSGLPSDRFSAERTGGSVSTLTIQRTQQEDSAVYLCASSLTDSAHYEQYFGPGTRLTVT.